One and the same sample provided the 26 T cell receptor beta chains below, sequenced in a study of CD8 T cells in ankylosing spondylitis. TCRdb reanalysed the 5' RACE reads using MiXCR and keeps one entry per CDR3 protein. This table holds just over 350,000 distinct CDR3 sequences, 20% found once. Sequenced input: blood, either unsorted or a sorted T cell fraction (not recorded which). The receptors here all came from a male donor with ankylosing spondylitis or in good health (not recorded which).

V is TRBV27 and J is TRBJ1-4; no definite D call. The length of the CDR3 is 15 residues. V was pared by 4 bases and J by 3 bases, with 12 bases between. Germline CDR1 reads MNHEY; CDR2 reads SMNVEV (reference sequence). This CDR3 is CASSSQGMPNEKLFF. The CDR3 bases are TGTGCCAGCAGTTCACAAGGAATGCCTAATGAAAAACTGTTTTTT.

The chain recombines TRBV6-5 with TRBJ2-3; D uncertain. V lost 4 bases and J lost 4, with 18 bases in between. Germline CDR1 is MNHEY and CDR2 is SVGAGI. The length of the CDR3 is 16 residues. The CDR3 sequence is CASSSTDPIHSDTQYF. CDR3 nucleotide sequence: TGTGCCAGCAGTTCAACCGACCCCATTCATTCAGATACGCAGTATTTT.

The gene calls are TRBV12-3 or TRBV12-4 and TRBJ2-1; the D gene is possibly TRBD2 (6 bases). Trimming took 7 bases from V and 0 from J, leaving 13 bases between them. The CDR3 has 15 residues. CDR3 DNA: TGTGCCAGCACCCAAGCGGGTGGCTCCTACAATGAGCAGTTCTTC. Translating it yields CASTQAGGSYNEQFF.

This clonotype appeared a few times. The DNA for the CDR3 is TGTGCCAGCAGTTTACGGTCCAGGGGTAACGCCGGGGAGCTGTTTTTT. Encoded protein: CASSLRSRGNAGELFF. V gene TRBV12-3 or TRBV12-4 combines with J gene TRBJ2-2; tentatively, D is TRBD1 (6 bases). The CDR3 loop spans 16 amino acids. V lost 2 bases, J lost 6 bases, and 16 bases lay in between.

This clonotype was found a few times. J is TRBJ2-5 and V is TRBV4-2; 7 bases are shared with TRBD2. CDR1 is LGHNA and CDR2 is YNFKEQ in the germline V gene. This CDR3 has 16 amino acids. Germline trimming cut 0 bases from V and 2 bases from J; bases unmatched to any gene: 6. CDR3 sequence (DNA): TGTGCCAGCAGCCAAGAGTGGGGGGGGATACAAGAGACCCAGTACTTC. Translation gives CASSQEWGGIQETQYF.

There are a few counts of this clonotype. CDR3 in DNA: TGTGCCAGCAGCCCCCCCGGGACGAGGAACACCGGGGAGCTGTTTTTT. Translation: CASSPPGTRNTGELFF. The genes are TRBV7-9 and TRBJ2-2; D is possibly TRBD1 or TRBD2 (5 bases each). Per germline, CDR1 SEHNR and CDR2 FQNEAQ (reference sequence). V lost 5 bases, J lost 1 base, and 14 bases lay in between. This CDR3 comprises 16 residues.

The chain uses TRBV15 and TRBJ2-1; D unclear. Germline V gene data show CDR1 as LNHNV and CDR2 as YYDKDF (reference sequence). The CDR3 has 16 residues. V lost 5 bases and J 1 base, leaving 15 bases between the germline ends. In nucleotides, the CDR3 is TGTGCCACCAGCTCTTGGCCCCCAACGTCCTACAATGAGCAGTTCTTC. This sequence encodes CATSSWPPTSYNEQFF.

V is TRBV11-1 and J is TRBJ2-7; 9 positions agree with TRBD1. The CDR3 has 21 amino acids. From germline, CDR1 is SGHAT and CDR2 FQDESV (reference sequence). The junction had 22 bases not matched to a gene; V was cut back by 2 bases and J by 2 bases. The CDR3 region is CASSLRTRPVGTGTTPYEQYF. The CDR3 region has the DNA TGTGCCAGCAGCTTAAGGACTAGACCTGTAGGGACAGGGACCACTCCCTACGAGCAGTACTTC.

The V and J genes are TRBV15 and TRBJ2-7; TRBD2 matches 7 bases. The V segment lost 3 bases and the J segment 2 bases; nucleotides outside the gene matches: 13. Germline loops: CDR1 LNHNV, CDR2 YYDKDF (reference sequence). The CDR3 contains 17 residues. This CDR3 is CATSSRTGRGSPYEQYF. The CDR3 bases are TGTGCCACCAGCAGCCGGACGGGGAGGGGTAGTCCCTACGAGCAGTACTTC.

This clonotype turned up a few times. The CDR3 nucleotides read TGTGCCAGCAGTACAGAGGGGACAGGGCCCAATGAGCAGTTCTTC. It codes for CASSTEGTGPNEQFF. The chain has TRBV12-3 or TRBV12-4 and TRBJ2-1; 9 bases match TRBD1. V lost 5 bases and J lost 6; bases outside the gene matches: 8. The CDR3 contains 15 residues.

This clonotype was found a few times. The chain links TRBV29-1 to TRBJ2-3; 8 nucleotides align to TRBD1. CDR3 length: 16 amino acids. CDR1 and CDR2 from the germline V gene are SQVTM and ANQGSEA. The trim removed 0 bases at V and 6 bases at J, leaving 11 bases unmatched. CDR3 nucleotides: TGCAGCGTTGAAGATCCGGCAGGGGGCCGGTGGGATACGCAGTATTTT. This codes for CSVEDPAGGRWDTQYF.

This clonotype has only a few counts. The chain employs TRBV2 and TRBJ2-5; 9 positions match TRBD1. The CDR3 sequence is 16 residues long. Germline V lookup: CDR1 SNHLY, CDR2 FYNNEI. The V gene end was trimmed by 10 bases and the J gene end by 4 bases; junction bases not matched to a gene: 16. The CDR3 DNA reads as TGTGCCATCCGCTCGGTGGACAGGGGCGTTAGAGAGACCCAGTACTTC. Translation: CAIRSVDRGVRETQYF.

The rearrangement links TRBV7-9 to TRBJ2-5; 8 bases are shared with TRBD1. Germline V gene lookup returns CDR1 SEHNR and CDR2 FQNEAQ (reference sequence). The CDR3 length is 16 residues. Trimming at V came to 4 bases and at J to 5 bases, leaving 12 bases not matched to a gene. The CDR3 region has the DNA TGTGCCAGCAGCTACAGCGGACAGGGCTCCTCGGAGACCCAGTACTTC. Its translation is CASSYSGQGSSETQYF.

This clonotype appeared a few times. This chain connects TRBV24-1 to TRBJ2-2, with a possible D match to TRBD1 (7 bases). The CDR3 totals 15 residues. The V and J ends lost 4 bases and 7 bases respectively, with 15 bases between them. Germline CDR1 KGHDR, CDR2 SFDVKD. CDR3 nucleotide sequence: TGTGCCACCAGTGAGGAGGGGGCTAAAGACGGGGAGCTGTTTTTT. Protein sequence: CATSEEGAKDGELFF.

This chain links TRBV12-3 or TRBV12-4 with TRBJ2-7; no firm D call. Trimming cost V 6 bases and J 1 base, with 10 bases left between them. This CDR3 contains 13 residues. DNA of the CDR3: TGTGCCAGCAGGATGATTGGGTCCTACGAGCAGTACTTC. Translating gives CASRMIGSYEQYF.

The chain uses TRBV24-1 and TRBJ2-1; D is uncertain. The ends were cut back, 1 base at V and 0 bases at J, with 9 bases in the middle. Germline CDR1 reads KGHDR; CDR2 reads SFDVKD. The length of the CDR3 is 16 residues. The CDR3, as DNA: TGTGCCACCAGTGATTTTTTGGCAACCTCCTACAATGAGCAGTTCTTC. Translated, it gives CATSDFLATSYNEQFF.

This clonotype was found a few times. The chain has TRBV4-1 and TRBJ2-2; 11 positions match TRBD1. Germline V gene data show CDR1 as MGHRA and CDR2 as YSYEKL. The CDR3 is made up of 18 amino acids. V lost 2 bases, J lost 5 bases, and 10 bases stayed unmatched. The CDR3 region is CASSQSMGQGVRTGELFF. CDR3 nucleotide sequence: TGCGCCAGCAGCCAATCAATGGGACAGGGGGTCAGAACCGGGGAGCTGTTTTTT.

The CDR3 bases are TGTGCCAGCAGCGTCCGCGGGGGCACAGATACGCAGTATTTT. This codes for CASSVRGGTDTQYF. The rearrangement joins TRBV9 to TRBJ2-3; tentative D call: TRBD2 (6 bases). The CDR3 has 14 residues. The germline V gene has CDR1 SGDLS and CDR2 YYNGEE. V lost 2 bases to trimming and J lost 1 base, with 8 bases between them.

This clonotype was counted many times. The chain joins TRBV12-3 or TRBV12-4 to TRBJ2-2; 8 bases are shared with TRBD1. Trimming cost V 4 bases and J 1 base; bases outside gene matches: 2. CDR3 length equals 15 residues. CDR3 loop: CASSSGTGNTGELFF. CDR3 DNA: TGTGCCAGCAGTTCGGGGACAGGGAACACCGGGGAGCTGTTTTTT.

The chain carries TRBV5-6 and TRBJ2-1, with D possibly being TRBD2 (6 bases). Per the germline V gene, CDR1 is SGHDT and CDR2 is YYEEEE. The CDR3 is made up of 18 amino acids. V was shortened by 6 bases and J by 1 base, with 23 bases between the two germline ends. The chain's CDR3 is CASTKQLAVVRSYNEQFF. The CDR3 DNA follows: TGTGCCAGCACCAAACAACTAGCCGTTGTTAGATCCTACAATGAGCAGTTCTTC.

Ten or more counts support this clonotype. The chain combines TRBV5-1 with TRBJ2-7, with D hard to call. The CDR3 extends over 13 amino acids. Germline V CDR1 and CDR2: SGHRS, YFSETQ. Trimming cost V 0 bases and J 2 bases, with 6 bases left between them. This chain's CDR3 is CASSLGSAYEQYF. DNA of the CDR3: TGCGCCAGCAGCTTGGGGTCAGCCTACGAGCAGTACTTC.

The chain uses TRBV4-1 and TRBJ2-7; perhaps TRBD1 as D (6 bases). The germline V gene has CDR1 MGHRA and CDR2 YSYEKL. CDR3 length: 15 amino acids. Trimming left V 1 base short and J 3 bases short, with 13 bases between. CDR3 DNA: TGCGCCAGCAGCCAAGTTATCCAGGGGCGCTACGAGCAGTACTTC. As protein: CASSQVIQGRYEQYF.

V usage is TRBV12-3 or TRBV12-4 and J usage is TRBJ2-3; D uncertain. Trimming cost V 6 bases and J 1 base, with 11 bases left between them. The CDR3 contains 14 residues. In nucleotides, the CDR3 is TGTGCCAGCAGGTCGATAGGCCGCACAGATACGCAGTATTTT. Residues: CASRSIGRTDTQYF.

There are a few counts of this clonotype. Written as DNA, the CDR3 is TGTGCCAGCAGTTTATCCGCGAACTATGGCTACACCTTC. Translation gives CASSLSANYGYTF. The genes are TRBV12-3 or TRBV12-4 and TRBJ1-2, with D unresolved. This CDR3 has 13 residues. V was shortened by 2 bases and J by 2 bases, with 6 bases between the two germline ends.

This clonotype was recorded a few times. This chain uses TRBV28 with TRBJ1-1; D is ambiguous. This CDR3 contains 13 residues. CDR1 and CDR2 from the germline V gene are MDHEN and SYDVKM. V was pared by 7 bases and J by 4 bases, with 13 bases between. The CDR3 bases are TGTGCCAGCATCGACCGGGCTGGCACTGAAGCTTTCTTT. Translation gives CASIDRAGTEAFF. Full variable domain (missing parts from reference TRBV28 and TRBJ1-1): DVKVTQSSRYLVKRTGEKVFLECVQDMDHENMFWYRQDPGLGLRLIYFSYDVKMKEKGDIPEGYSVSREKKERFSLILESASTNQTSMYLCASIDRAGTEAFFGQGTRLTVV.

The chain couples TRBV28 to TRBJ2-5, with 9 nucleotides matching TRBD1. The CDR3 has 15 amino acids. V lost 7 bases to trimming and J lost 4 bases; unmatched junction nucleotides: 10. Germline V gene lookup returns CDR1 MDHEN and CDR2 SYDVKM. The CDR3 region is CASITGQGYGETQYF. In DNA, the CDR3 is TGTGCCAGCATTACGGGACAGGGATACGGAGAGACCCAGTACTTC.